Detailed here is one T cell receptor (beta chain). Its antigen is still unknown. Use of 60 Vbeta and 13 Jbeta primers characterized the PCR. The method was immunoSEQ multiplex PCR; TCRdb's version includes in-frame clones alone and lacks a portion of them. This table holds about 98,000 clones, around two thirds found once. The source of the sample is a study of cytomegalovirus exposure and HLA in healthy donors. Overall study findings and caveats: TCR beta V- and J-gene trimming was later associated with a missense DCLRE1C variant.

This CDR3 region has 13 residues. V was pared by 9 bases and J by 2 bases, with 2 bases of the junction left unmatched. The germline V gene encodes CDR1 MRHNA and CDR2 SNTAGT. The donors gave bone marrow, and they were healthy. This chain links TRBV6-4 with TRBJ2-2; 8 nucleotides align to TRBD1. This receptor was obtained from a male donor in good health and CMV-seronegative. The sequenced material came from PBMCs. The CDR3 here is CARGQGNTGELFF. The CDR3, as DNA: TGTGCCAGAGGACAGGGTAACACCGGGGAGCTGTTTTTT.